The present TCR beta chain was sequenced within a study of PD-L1 blockade in urothelial cancer. Study in general: Intravenous atezolizumab, 1,200 mg every 3 weeks, was begun by patients in the mid-2010s. Study-level points and caveats: At the 3-week point, tumor-associated blood clones expanded more in durable-benefit patients.

Sequencing used immunoSEQ multiplex PCR; TCRdb keeps in-frame clones, though not all of them. The table includes approximately 79,000 clones, around 90% detected once. The germline CDR1 and CDR2 sequences are SNHLY and FYNNEI. Trimming removed 2 bases from V and 0 bases from J; junction bases left unmatched: 12. The CDR3 covers 21 residues. With respect to this clone: Its antigen is unknown.

The J gene is TRBJ2-5, the V gene TRBV2; TRBD2 matches 16 bases. Material: PBMCs, obtained around atezolizumab (anti-PD-L1) treatment. The TCR comes from a woman in her 70s with urothelial cancer. CDR3 nucleotides: TGTGCCAGCAGTGAACTCCGGCGCGGGACTAGCGGGAGGGGAGACCAAGAGACCCAGTACTTC. Protein sequence: CASSELRRGTSGRGDQETQYF.